Described below is a single TCR beta chain sequence and its context. No antigen is known for it. Generated by immunoSEQ multiplex PCR, the TCRdb table keeps only in-frame clones and is missing some. Among 16,000 or so clones listed, roughly 87% were seen once. With no exception, relapse followed autologous stem cell transplantation in all patients, and brentuximab vedotin exposure varied. The data derive from a study of PD-1 blockade in classical Hodgkin lymphoma. For the study at large: Nivolumab was administered to patients intravenously at 3 mg/kg every 2 weeks. Whole-study results and caveats: While CD8+ TCR diversity did not rise significantly by C4D1, CD4+ TCR diversity did. Among the patients, those starting nivolumab under 1 year after ASCT were excluded.

The sample was peripheral blood mononuclear cells (PBMCs), taken before the second cycle of nivolumab. This clonotype was sampled from a human donor with classical Hodgkin lymphoma.

DNA of the CDR3: TGTGCCAGCAGCCACGCGAGTGGGGCCCTCCACTTT. Translation gives CASSHASGALHF. The rearrangement links TRBV7-6 to TRBJ1-6; D is uncertain. The CDR3 totals 12 residues. V was shortened by 5 bases and J by 14 bases, with 13 bases between the two germline ends. Germline CDR1 is SGHVS and CDR2 is FNYEAQ.